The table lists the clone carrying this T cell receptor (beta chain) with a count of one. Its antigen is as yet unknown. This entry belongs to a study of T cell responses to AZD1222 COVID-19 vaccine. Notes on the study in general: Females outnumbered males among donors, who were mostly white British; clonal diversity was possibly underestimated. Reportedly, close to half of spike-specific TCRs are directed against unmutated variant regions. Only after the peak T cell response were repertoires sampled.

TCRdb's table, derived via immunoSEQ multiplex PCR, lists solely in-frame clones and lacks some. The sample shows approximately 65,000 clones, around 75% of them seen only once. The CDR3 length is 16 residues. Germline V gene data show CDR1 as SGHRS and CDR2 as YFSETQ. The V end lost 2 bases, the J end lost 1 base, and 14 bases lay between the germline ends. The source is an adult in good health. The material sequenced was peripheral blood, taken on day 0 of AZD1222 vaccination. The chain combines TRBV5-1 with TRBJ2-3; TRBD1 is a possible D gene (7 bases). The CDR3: CASSFTGDSGTDTQYF. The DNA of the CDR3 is TGCGCCAGCAGCTTTACAGGGGACTCTGGCACAGATACGCAGTATTTT.